A selection of T cell receptor beta chains follows, all from one sample in a study of blood T cell repertoires in COVID-19. The method was immunoSEQ multiplex PCR; TCRdb's version includes in-frame clones alone and lacks a portion of them. The table lists some 130,000 clones, about 72% of them singletons. The specimen sequenced was peripheral blood. The receptors come from a man in his 60s who had recovered from COVID-19. CDR3s include the opening cysteine and the closing phenylalanine or tryptophan. Fields, in order: CDR3 DNA, CDR3 protein, V gene, D gene, CDR3 length, clone size, J gene. A D gene is named only where the DNA matches it firmly. Not all rows give a size; the values are once, few, many and, for expanded clones, a class.

CDR3nt: TGTGCCAGTAAAGGGAGCGGTGCCTACGAGCAGTACTTC
CDR3aa: CASKGSGAYEQYF
v_gene: TRBV28
d_gene: -
len: 13
abundance: -
j_gene: TRBJ2-7

CDR3nt: TGTGCCAGCTCACCTGCGACAGGGACCTACGAGCAGTACTTC
CDR3aa: CASSPATGTYEQYF
v_gene: TRBV18
d_gene: TRBD1
len: 14
abundance: -
j_gene: TRBJ2-7

CDR3nt: TGTGCCAGCAGCCCCGCGGGGTCCGGGGAGCTGTTTTTT
CDR3aa: CASSPAGSGELFF
v_gene: TRBV7-3
d_gene: -
len: 13
abundance: -
j_gene: TRBJ2-2

CDR3nt: TGCGCCAGCAGCCAACTACAGCCTCCCTATGGCTACACCTTC
CDR3aa: CASSQLQPPYGYTF
v_gene: TRBV4-3
d_gene: -
len: 14
abundance: -
j_gene: TRBJ1-2

CDR3nt: TGCGCCAGCAGTCCAGCCGGGACAGGGGGCCGGGAGACCCAGTACTTC
CDR3aa: CASSPAGTGGRETQYF
v_gene: TRBV10-2
d_gene: TRBD1
len: 16
abundance: -
j_gene: TRBJ2-5

CDR3nt: TGTGCCAGCTCACCCATTGGCAGTTCGTACGAGCAGTACTTC
CDR3aa: CASSPIGSSYEQYF
v_gene: TRBV18
d_gene: -
len: 14
abundance: few
j_gene: TRBJ2-7

CDR3nt: TGCAGTGCTCTGACCGGGAAGACCCAGTACTTC
CDR3aa: CSALTGKTQYF
v_gene: TRBV20-1
d_gene: -
len: 11
abundance: -
j_gene: TRBJ2-5

CDR3nt: TGCGCCAGCAGCTCCCGGGAGGCCAGGGATACGCAGTATTTT
CDR3aa: CASSSREARDTQYF
v_gene: TRBV5-1
d_gene: TRBD2
len: 14
abundance: -
j_gene: TRBJ2-3

CDR3nt: TGTGCCAGCAGCTTAATGGGGGGAGAAGAGACCCAGTACTTC
CDR3aa: CASSLMGGEETQYF
v_gene: TRBV7-3
d_gene: -
len: 14
abundance: -
j_gene: TRBJ2-5

CDR3nt: TGCGCCAGCAGCCGGACCCTGACTAGCGGGAGCGAGACCCAGTACTTC
CDR3aa: CASSRTLTSGSETQYF
v_gene: TRBV4-3
d_gene: TRBD2
len: 16
abundance: -
j_gene: TRBJ2-5

CDR3nt: TGTGCCAGCAGCCCGCTCCGGGAGCAGTTCTTC
CDR3aa: CASSPLREQFF
v_gene: TRBV7-9
d_gene: -
len: 11
abundance: -
j_gene: TRBJ2-1

CDR3nt: TGTGCCAGCAGCTTATCGGGGAATCAGCCCCAGCATTTT
CDR3aa: CASSLSGNQPQHF
v_gene: TRBV7-2
d_gene: -
len: 13
abundance: -
j_gene: TRBJ1-5

CDR3nt: TGTGCCAGCAGCTTATTCGGAACAGGGGACGGGGAGCTGTTTTTT
CDR3aa: CASSLFGTGDGELFF
v_gene: TRBV7-9
d_gene: TRBD1
len: 15
abundance: many
j_gene: TRBJ2-2

CDR3nt: TGTGCCATCAGTGAGGAAACCACGGATTCACCCCTCCACTTT
CDR3aa: CAISEETTDSPLHF
v_gene: TRBV10-3
d_gene: -
len: 14
abundance: -
j_gene: TRBJ1-6

CDR3nt: TGTGCCAGCTCCCTACAGGGGGCAACTAATGAAAAACTGTTTTTT
CDR3aa: CASSLQGATNEKLFF
v_gene: TRBV18
d_gene: TRBD1
len: 15
abundance: -
j_gene: TRBJ1-4

CDR3nt: TGTGCCACCAAGGTGGCGGGTATGTCAGATACGCAGTATTTT
CDR3aa: CATKVAGMSDTQYF
v_gene: TRBV24-1
d_gene: -
len: 14
abundance: -
j_gene: TRBJ2-3

CDR3nt: TGTGCCAGCAGCTTGTCTAGCGGGAGTCGGACCGGGGAGCTGTTTTTT
CDR3aa: CASSLSSGSRTGELFF
v_gene: TRBV7-2
d_gene: TRBD2
len: 16
abundance: -
j_gene: TRBJ2-2

CDR3nt: TGTGCCAGCTCACCGGGGGGGGCAGGCGGTTACGAGCAGTACTTC
CDR3aa: CASSPGGAGGYEQYF
v_gene: TRBV18
d_gene: -
len: 15
abundance: few
j_gene: TRBJ2-7

CDR3nt: TGTGCCAGCAGTGCCCAGACAGGAGGAAGTTATAATTCACCCCTCCACTTT
CDR3aa: CASSAQTGGSYNSPLHF
v_gene: TRBV6-2/TRBV6-3
d_gene: -
len: 17
abundance: -
j_gene: TRBJ1-6

CDR3nt: TGCGCCAGCAGCTTGGATGGCAGGGTTGATGAAAAACTGTTTTTT
CDR3aa: CASSLDGRVDEKLFF
v_gene: TRBV5-1
d_gene: -
len: 15
abundance: -
j_gene: TRBJ1-4

CDR3nt: TGTGCCAGCAGCCTGCGTAGCGGGGGGGAGACCCAGTACTTC
CDR3aa: CASSLRSGGETQYF
v_gene: TRBV3-1/TRBV3-2
d_gene: TRBD2
len: 14
abundance: -
j_gene: TRBJ2-5

CDR3nt: TGTGCCAGCAGCCCACAGGGACAGGGGAACAATGAGCAGTTCTTC
CDR3aa: CASSPQGQGNNEQFF
v_gene: TRBV14
d_gene: TRBD1
len: 15
abundance: -
j_gene: TRBJ2-1

CDR3nt: TGTGCCAGCAGTGAAGCGCTTCAGGGGCTGTCAGAAAAACTGTTTTTT
CDR3aa: CASSEALQGLSEKLFF
v_gene: TRBV6-1
d_gene: -
len: 16
abundance: once
j_gene: TRBJ1-4

CDR3nt: TGTGCCAGCAGCTTAAAAAGACTAGCGGGAGGGCCTGGCGAGCAGTACTTC
CDR3aa: CASSLKRLAGGPGEQYF
v_gene: TRBV7-2
d_gene: TRBD2
len: 17
abundance: -
j_gene: TRBJ2-7

CDR3nt: TGCGCCAGCAGCCAAGATCTAGTGCAGCCCCAGCATTTT
CDR3aa: CASSQDLVQPQHF
v_gene: TRBV4-3
d_gene: -
len: 13
abundance: -
j_gene: TRBJ1-5

CDR3nt: TGTGCCTGGGCCCACTCCTCTCGAACTGAAAAACTGTTTTTT
CDR3aa: CAWAHSSRTEKLFF
v_gene: TRBV30
d_gene: -
len: 14
abundance: -
j_gene: TRBJ1-4

CDR3nt: TGTGCCAGCAGCTTAAAGGGCGGAGGGTACAATGAGCAGTTCTTC
CDR3aa: CASSLKGGGYNEQFF
v_gene: TRBV7-3
d_gene: -
len: 15
abundance: -
j_gene: TRBJ2-1

CDR3nt: TGTGCCAGCAGGAAAGGACAGAGCTATGGCTACACCTTC
CDR3aa: CASRKGQSYGYTF
v_gene: TRBV12-3/TRBV12-4
d_gene: -
len: 13
abundance: -
j_gene: TRBJ1-2

CDR3nt: TGCGCCAGCAGCCAAGGACAGGGGGTTTGGGAGACCCAGTACTTC
CDR3aa: CASSQGQGVWETQYF
v_gene: TRBV4-3
d_gene: TRBD1
len: 15
abundance: -
j_gene: TRBJ2-5

CDR3nt: TGTGCCAGCAGCCTACGAGGGGGGCTAGCGGCTGCCTACGAGCAGTACTTC
CDR3aa: CASSLRGGLAAAYEQYF
v_gene: TRBV7-6
d_gene: -
len: 17
abundance: -
j_gene: TRBJ2-7

CDR3nt: TGTGCCAGTACTCCGGACTGGACTAGCACAGATACGCAGTATTTT
CDR3aa: CASTPDWTSTDTQYF
v_gene: TRBV19
d_gene: -
len: 15
abundance: once
j_gene: TRBJ2-3

CDR3nt: TGTGCCAGTAGTAGAGGCAGGGATGCGAACTTCGAGCAGCCCCAGCATTTT
CDR3aa: CASSRGRDANFEQPQHF
v_gene: TRBV19
d_gene: -
len: 17
abundance: -
j_gene: TRBJ1-5

CDR3nt: TGTGCCAGCAGTGAAGGCGGGACGGGCAATCAGCCCCAGCATTTT
CDR3aa: CASSEGGTGNQPQHF
v_gene: TRBV6-1
d_gene: -
len: 15
abundance: -
j_gene: TRBJ1-5

CDR3nt: TGTGCCTGTGGGACAGGGAACACCCAGCATTTT
CDR3aa: CACGTGNTQHF
v_gene: TRBV19
d_gene: TRBD1
len: 11
abundance: -
j_gene: TRBJ1-5

CDR3nt: TGTGCCAGCAGCCCGGGACTAGCGGGGGGGGTACTCACAGATACGCAGTATTTT
CDR3aa: CASSPGLAGGVLTDTQYF
v_gene: TRBV11-2
d_gene: TRBD2
len: 18
abundance: -
j_gene: TRBJ2-3

CDR3nt: TGTGCCATCAGTGACGCTCGGGGACTAGCATACGAGCAGTACTTC
CDR3aa: CAISDARGLAYEQYF
v_gene: TRBV10-3
d_gene: TRBD2
len: 15
abundance: -
j_gene: TRBJ2-7

CDR3nt: TGTGCCAGCAGCATTCTCCGGGACAACCTTCAAGAGACCCAGTACTTC
CDR3aa: CASSILRDNLQETQYF
v_gene: TRBV11-3
d_gene: -
len: 16
abundance: -
j_gene: TRBJ2-5

CDR3nt: TGTGCCACCCAACTGACAGGGTACTATGGCTACACCTTC
CDR3aa: CATQLTGYYGYTF
v_gene: TRBV28
d_gene: TRBD1
len: 13
abundance: -
j_gene: TRBJ1-2

CDR3nt: TGTGCCAGCAGCCCCAGACAGGGAGCCCGGGATATGAACACTGAAGCTTTCTTT
CDR3aa: CASSPRQGARDMNTEAFF
v_gene: TRBV4-2
d_gene: TRBD1
len: 18
abundance: -
j_gene: TRBJ1-1

CDR3nt: TGTGCCAGTAGTATAGGTGGGAGGGGCACCGGGGAGCTGTTTTTT
CDR3aa: CASSIGGRGTGELFF
v_gene: TRBV19
d_gene: TRBD2
len: 15
abundance: -
j_gene: TRBJ2-2

CDR3nt: TGTGCCAGCAGCGTAACCCCCAGCGCCGAGACAGGGGTTCAGGGCTACACCTTC
CDR3aa: CASSVTPSAETGVQGYTF
v_gene: TRBV9
d_gene: TRBD1
len: 18
abundance: -
j_gene: TRBJ1-2

CDR3nt: TGTGCCAGTAGCGAACAGGGTTACTATGGCTACACCTTC
CDR3aa: CASSEQGYYGYTF
v_gene: TRBV19
d_gene: -
len: 13
abundance: once
j_gene: TRBJ1-2

CDR3nt: TGTGCCAGCAGTTACTCGGGCAGGATGGGCAAGAGCGAAAAACTGTTTTTT
CDR3aa: CASSYSGRMGKSEKLFF
v_gene: TRBV6-2/TRBV6-3
d_gene: -
len: 17
abundance: -
j_gene: TRBJ1-4

CDR3nt: TGTGCCAGCATGACAGGGGGAAAAGAGACCCAGTACTTC
CDR3aa: CASMTGGKETQYF
v_gene: TRBV28
d_gene: TRBD1
len: 13
abundance: -
j_gene: TRBJ2-5

CDR3nt: TGTGCCAGCAGTGAAAGGGAGACAGGTTCAAATTCACCCCTCCACTTT
CDR3aa: CASSERETGSNSPLHF
v_gene: TRBV6-1
d_gene: -
len: 16
abundance: -
j_gene: TRBJ1-6

CDR3nt: TGCGCCAGCAGTGATGACAGGGGTGGTGAAGCTTTCTTT
CDR3aa: CASSDDRGGEAFF
v_gene: TRBV4-3
d_gene: TRBD1
len: 13
abundance: -
j_gene: TRBJ1-1

CDR3nt: TGTGCCAGTAAACAGGGGGCAGGCGAGCAGTACTTC
CDR3aa: CASKQGAGEQYF
v_gene: TRBV19
d_gene: TRBD1
len: 12
abundance: -
j_gene: TRBJ2-7

CDR3nt: TGTGCCAGCAGTGAACCGGCAGGGGTTGCTAATGAAAAACTGTTTTTT
CDR3aa: CASSEPAGVANEKLFF
v_gene: TRBV2
d_gene: -
len: 16
abundance: -
j_gene: TRBJ1-4

CDR3nt: TGCGCCAGCAGCCCGTCCCGGGACAGGGGATCGGGCTATGGCTACACCTTC
CDR3aa: CASSPSRDRGSGYGYTF
v_gene: TRBV5-1
d_gene: TRBD1
len: 17
abundance: -
j_gene: TRBJ1-2

CDR3nt: TGTGCCAGCAGCATCTCGACATCTAGCTACACCTTC
CDR3aa: CASSISTSSYTF
v_gene: TRBV3-1/TRBV3-2
d_gene: -
len: 12
abundance: -
j_gene: TRBJ1-2

CDR3nt: TGTGCCAGCAGCTCTCGGGGGGTAGAGACCCAGTACTTC
CDR3aa: CASSSRGVETQYF
v_gene: TRBV7-2
d_gene: TRBD2
len: 13
abundance: -
j_gene: TRBJ2-5

CDR3nt: TGTGCCAGCAGCTGGACTAGCGGGATTAGGGATGAGCAGTTCTTC
CDR3aa: CASSWTSGIRDEQFF
v_gene: TRBV6-5
d_gene: TRBD2
len: 15
abundance: -
j_gene: TRBJ2-1

CDR3nt: TGTGCCAGCAGCTTGGGACTAGCGAATGAGCAGTTCTTC
CDR3aa: CASSLGLANEQFF
v_gene: TRBV7-3
d_gene: TRBD2
len: 13
abundance: -
j_gene: TRBJ2-1

CDR3nt: TGTGCCAGCCGACAGGGTTTGGACTCACCCCTCCACTTT
CDR3aa: CASRQGLDSPLHF
v_gene: TRBV19
d_gene: TRBD1
len: 13
abundance: few
j_gene: TRBJ1-6

CDR3nt: TGTGCCAGCAGCCCAGGTCCCAGAGGGATTGGGAATCAGCCCCAGCATTTT
CDR3aa: CASSPGPRGIGNQPQHF
v_gene: TRBV7-2
d_gene: -
len: 17
abundance: -
j_gene: TRBJ1-5

CDR3nt: TGTGCCAGCAGTTTTACAGGGTACGAGCAGTACTTC
CDR3aa: CASSFTGYEQYF
v_gene: TRBV6-2/TRBV6-3
d_gene: -
len: 12
abundance: -
j_gene: TRBJ2-7